This T cell receptor (beta chain) was sequenced in a study of CD8 T cells in ankylosing spondylitis. Study-level points and caveats: Within ankylosing spondylitis blood, a TCR beta motif made up of eight highly homologous variants appeared to be characteristic.

TCRdb recomputed calls from the 5' RACE reads with MiXCR, one row per CDR3 protein. Counted here are 150,000 to 200,000 distinct CDR3 sequences, around 32% occurring once; the ten biggest clones make up 6%. Concerning this clonotype: Its target is not known.

Sequenced: synovial fluid, either unsorted or a sorted T cell fraction (not recorded which). This TCR was recovered from a male donor with ankylosing spondylitis.

CDR3 residues: CASSQQSRPNNEQFF. CDR3 DNA sequence: TGTGCCAGCAGCCAACAGAGTCGCCCGAACAATGAGCAGTTCTTC. This chain connects TRBV3-1 to TRBJ2-1; D is unclear. The CDR3 is 15 amino acids. V was cut by 2 bases and J by 5 bases, with 13 bases left in between. Germline lookup yields CDR1 LGHDT and CDR2 YNNKEL (reference sequence).